This TCR beta chain appears in the sequencing data of a study of graft-versus-host responses after intestinal transplantation. Study summary: Multivisceral, liver-intestinal, or isolated intestinal transplants were performed in recipients. Following induction with anti-thymocyte globulin, all recipients were given tacrolimus and steroids for about 3 years.

Germline V gene sequence: CDR1 SNHLY, CDR2 FYNNEI. V was pared by 4 bases and J by 0 bases, with 3 bases of the junction left unmatched. The CDR3 totals 15 residues. Sequenced by immunoSEQ multiplex PCR; TCRdb stores in-frame clones only, minus some. The sample has around 95,000 clones; less than 90% are singletons. Comments on this clone: Its antigen remains unidentified.

General study points: GvH clone levels peaked in circulation, and this peak was associated with early post-transplant HvG declines.

This chain joins TRBV2 and TRBJ1-3; 7 bases agree with TRBD1. The receptor comes from a human donor who was the organ donor for an intestinal transplant. The source was unstimulated CD4+ T cells sorted from spleen or lymph node cells, collected before transplant. CDR3 loop: CASSAGQLSGNTIYF. CDR3 sequence (DNA): TGTGCCAGCAGTGCGGGACAGCTCTCTGGAAACACCATATATTTT. Together with reference TRBV2 and TRBJ1-3, the CDR3 gives the full variable domain: EPEVTQTPSHQVTQMGQEVILRCVPISNHLYFYWYRQILGQKVEFLVSFYNNEISEKSEIFDDQFSVERPDGSNFTLKIRSTKLEDSAMYFCASSAGQLSGNTIYFGEGSWLTVV.